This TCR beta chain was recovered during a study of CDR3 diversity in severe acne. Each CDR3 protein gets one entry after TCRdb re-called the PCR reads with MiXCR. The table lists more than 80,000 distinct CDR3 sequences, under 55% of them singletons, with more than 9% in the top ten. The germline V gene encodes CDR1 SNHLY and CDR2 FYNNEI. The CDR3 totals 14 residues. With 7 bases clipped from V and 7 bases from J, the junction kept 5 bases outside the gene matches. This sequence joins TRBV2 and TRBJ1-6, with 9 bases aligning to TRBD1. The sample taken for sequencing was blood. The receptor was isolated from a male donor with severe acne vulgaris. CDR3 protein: CASKPGQGNSPLHF. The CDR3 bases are TGTGCCAGCAAGCCGGGACAGGGAAATTCACCCCTCCACTTT.